This TCR beta chain is drawn from a study of Ad26.COV2.S vaccination and SARS-CoV-2 variants. Overall study: Participant was drawn from the COV1001 Ad26.COV2.S trial arm. The authors gave Ad26.COV2.S intramuscularly, either once or twice 56 days apart. Study findings and constraints: Total T cell responses were possibly underestimated by TCR breadth and depth analyses.

A note on this clone: What it binds is not known.

Treatment indicated: approximately 18 received Ad26.COV2.S at low or high dose, single or two shots; several received placebo; per-sample allocation not given. Sampling happened 63 days after the first vaccine or placebo injection. Participants' vaccine, an Ad26 vector, delivered Wuhan-strain SARS-CoV-2 spike. Clones were read by immunoSEQ multiplex PCR, and TCRdb kept only the in-frame ones, dropping some. The sample gives around 300,000 clones, less than 90% of which show up once; about 10% is in the top ten. CDR3 length equals 14 residues. Per the germline V gene, CDR1 is SGHRS and CDR2 is YFSETQ. V shed 4 bases and J shed 8 bases, with 15 bases lying between them.

The chain employs TRBV5-1 and TRBJ1-4, with D perhaps matching TRBD1 (5 bases). The source material was peripheral blood, sampled in a trial of Ad26.COV2.S vaccine versus placebo. The origin of this receptor is a person aged 18-65 years who received the Ad26.COV2.S COVID-19 vaccine or a placebo. The chain's CDR3 is CASSGGEETEKLFF. DNA for the CDR3: TGCGCCAGCAGCGGAGGGGAGGAGACGGAAAAACTGTTTTTT.